The 28 T cell receptor beta chains presented below share a single source sample, sequenced in a study of blood T cell repertoires in COVID-19. TCRdb keeps only in-frame clones here, not all; method: immunoSEQ multiplex PCR. This table holds over 350,000 clones, approximately 91% found once. The sample comprised PBMCs or T cells enriched from blood (not recorded which). Source of these receptors: a woman aged 40 to 55 who had been exposed to COVID-19.

This chain connects TRBV2 to TRBJ1-5, with D unclear. The germline V gene has CDR1 SNHLY and CDR2 FYNNEI. This CDR3 is built from 14 residues. Trimming left V 4 bases short and J 2 bases short, with 9 bases between. The CDR3 DNA reads as TGTGCCAGCAGTGGAGGGATGGGCAATCAGCCCCAGCATTTT. The encoded protein is CASSGGMGNQPQHF.

The chain recombines TRBV9 with TRBJ2-1, with 9 nucleotides matching TRBD2. The CDR3 extends over 20 amino acids. V trimming: 0 bases; J trimming: 7 bases; junction bases outside the gene matches: 20. Germline loops: CDR1 SGDLS, CDR2 YYNGEE. The CDR3 sequence: CASSVEGGAGGGQFLNEQFF. CDR3 in DNA: TGTGCCAGCAGCGTAGAAGGAGGAGCGGGGGGCGGACAATTTTTAAATGAGCAGTTCTTC. Filled out from reference TRBV9 and TRBJ2-1, the complete variable domain reads DSGVTQTPKHLITATGQRVTLRCSPRSGDLSVYWYQQSLDQGLQFLIQYYNGEERAKGNILERFSAQQFPDLHSELNLSSLELGDSALYFCASSVEGGAGGGQFLNEQFFGPGTRLTVL.

This rearrangement joins TRBV19 to TRBJ1-5, with 8 bases aligning to TRBD1. Germline V gene sequence: CDR1 LNHDA, CDR2 SQIVND (reference sequence). The CDR3 is made up of 15 amino acids. Unmatched junction bases numbered 5, after V lost 6 bases and J lost 1 base. DNA for the CDR3: TGTGCCAGTAGATCAGGGGGCTCCAGCAATCAGCCCCAGCATTTT. It translates to CASRSGGSSNQPQHF.

The chain links TRBV25-1 to TRBJ1-1; 7 nucleotides align to TRBD1. Germline CDR1 reads MGHDK; CDR2 reads SYGVNS. CDR3 length equals 12 residues. The J segment lost 8 bases and the V segment lost 2 bases, leaving 2 bases of the junction unmatched. The CDR3 DNA sequence: TGTGCCAGCAGTGAACAGGACAGGGAAGCTTTCTTT. Translated, it gives CASSEQDREAFF. Full variable domain (remainder filled in from reference TRBV25-1 and TRBJ1-1): EADIYQTPRYLVIGTGKKITLECSQTMGHDKMYWYQQDPGMELHLIHYSYGVNSTEKGDLSSESTVSRIRTEHFPLTLESARPSHTSQYLCASSEQDREAFFGQGTRLTVV.

The table lists this clone with a few counts. The chain is built from TRBV3-1 (or the pseudogene TRBV3-2) and TRBJ2-7; possibly TRBD2 for D (6 bases). The ends were cut back, 5 bases at V and 3 bases at J, with 11 bases in the middle. Germline V gives CDR1 LGHDT, CDR2 YNNKEL (reference sequence). The CDR3 consists of 13 residues. The CDR3 here is CASSKGLYYEQYF. CDR3 bases: TGTGCCAGCAGCAAGGGACTGTACTACGAGCAGTACTTC.

The V gene is TRBV5-1, the J gene TRBJ1-1; 8 positions match TRBD1. The CDR3 totals 14 residues. Looked up from germline, CDR1 is SGHRS and CDR2 is YFSETQ. J was trimmed by 3 bases and V by 5 bases; bases with no gene match: 6. This chain's CDR3 is CASRHRGSDTEAFF. For the CDR3, the DNA is TGCGCCAGCAGACACAGGGGGTCTGACACTGAAGCTTTCTTT.

The chain is built from TRBV4-1 and TRBJ1-2; possible D gene TRBD1, 5 bases. V dropped 4 bases and J dropped 3 bases, with 12 bases sitting between them. Germline values: CDR1 MGHRA, CDR2 YSYEKL. The length of the CDR3 is 14 residues. In DNA form, the CDR3 reads TGCGCCAGCAGCCCAACGACAGCCTACTATGGCTACACCTTC. Translating gives CASSPTTAYYGYTF.

The chain carries TRBV7-8 and TRBJ2-7, with TRBD2 matching over 11 bases. CDR1 is SGHVS, CDR2 FQNEAQ, per germline. The CDR3 loop spans 15 amino acids. V lost 5 bases and J lost 3; bases outside the gene matches: 6. The CDR3 region has the DNA TGTGCCAGCAGCCTTCGGACTAGCGGGCTCTACGAGCAGTACTTC. Translation gives CASSLRTSGLYEQYF.

The CDR3 DNA is TGCGCCAGCAGCCAGCGTGGGACGTTGCGGACAGGGCTGAACACCGGGGAGCTGTTTTTT. Translating it yields CASSQRGTLRTGLNTGELFF. V gene TRBV4-1 combines with J gene TRBJ2-2, with 8 bases fitting TRBD1. J was trimmed by 1 base and V by 3 bases; bases with no gene match: 16. The CDR3 is 20 amino acids. CDR1 is MGHRA, CDR2 YSYEKL, per germline.

Only one count was recorded for this clone. The chain recombines TRBV24-1 with TRBJ2-2; 8 bases align to TRBD2. CDR3 length equals 16 residues. CDR1 and CDR2 (germline): KGHDR, SFDVKD. Losses at the gene ends were 3 bases for V and 0 bases for J; bases not matched to a gene: 2. The CDR3 loop reads CATSDLAGSNTGELFF. The CDR3 bases are TGTGCCACCAGTGATCTAGCGGGCTCGAACACCGGGGAGCTGTTTTTT.

The V call is TRBV13, the J call TRBJ1-2, with 8 bases identical to TRBD1. The V gene end was trimmed by 5 bases and the J gene end by 2 bases; junction bases not matched to a gene: 4. The germline V gene has CDR1 PRHDT and CDR2 FYEKMQ (reference sequence). This CDR3 is built from 14 residues. The CDR3 sequence: CASSEQGGNYGYTF. The CDR3 region has the DNA TGTGCCAGCAGCGAACAGGGGGGGAACTATGGCTACACCTTC. The full variable domain, in which reference TRBV13 and TRBJ1-2 provide the parts outside the CDR3, is AAGVIQSPRHLIKEKRETATLKCYPIPRHDTVYWYQQGPGQDPQFLISFYEKMQSDKGSIPDRFSAQQFSDYHSELNMSSLELGDSALYFCASSEQGGNYGYTFGSGTRLTVV.

V gene TRBV7-9 combines with J gene TRBJ1-5; D remains ambiguous. The CDR3 length is 14 residues. V was shortened by 1 base and J by 3 bases, with 7 bases between the two germline ends. From germline, CDR1 is SEHNR and CDR2 FQNEAQ (reference sequence). CDR3 DNA sequence: TGTGCCAGCAGCTTAGGTATCCCCAATCAGCCCCAGCATTTT. Its translation: CASSLGIPNQPQHF.

J is TRBJ1-6 and V is TRBV7-9; D perhaps matches TRBD1 (5 bases). The CDR3 spans 16 residues. Looked up from germline, CDR1 is SEHNR and CDR2 is FQNEAQ (reference sequence). Trimming pared 5 bases from V and 3 bases from J, leaving 14 bases between. The CDR3 DNA sequence: TGTGCCAGCAGCCACGGGGGGGTAGACTATAATTCACCCCTCCACTTT. Its protein product is CASSHGGVDYNSPLHF.

The chain carries TRBV10-2 and TRBJ2-7; TRBD1 might be the D (6 bases). The CDR3 runs 14 residues. Germline V gene sequence: CDR1 WSHSY, CDR2 SAAADI. Trimming left V 5 bases short and J 8 bases short, with 19 bases between. The DNA of the CDR3 is TGCGCCAGCAGTTCCCGGGACACCCTCAGGCAGCAGTACTTC. Its protein product is CASSSRDTLRQQYF.

The chain joins TRBV14 to TRBJ1-6; weak D call: TRBD1 (6 bases). The CDR3 has 14 residues. CDR1 and CDR2 from the germline V gene are SGHDN and FVKESK. V lost 10 bases to trimming and J lost 10 bases, with 20 bases between them. The CDR3 DNA is TGTGCCACTTCCGGCGCGCTCAGGGGCTCACCCCTCCACTTT. This gives the protein CATSGALRGSPLHF.

This sequence joins TRBV18 and TRBJ1-4; 7 bases line up with TRBD1. Germline V gives CDR1 KGHSH, CDR2 LQKENI. This CDR3 region has 14 residues. V lost 3 bases, J lost 2 bases, and 0 bases stayed unmatched. The CDR3 loop reads CASSPTGTNEKLFF. Here the CDR3 DNA reads TGTGCCAGCTCACCGACAGGGACTAATGAAAAACTGTTTTTT.

Only one count was recorded for this clone. The rearrangement joins TRBV12-3 or TRBV12-4 to TRBJ1-1; D is uncertain. The CDR3 is made up of 13 amino acids. The germline V and J ends were trimmed by 3 bases and 3 bases, with 8 bases remaining between them. The CDR3 DNA reads TGTGCCAGCAGTTTGTCGTCGTACACTGAAGCTTTCTTT. It translates to CASSLSSYTEAFF.

In its sample, this clone was seen once. The rearrangement uses TRBV6-4 and TRBJ2-3, with 8 bases lining up with TRBD2. The germline V gene encodes CDR1 MRHNA and CDR2 SNTAGT. The V gene end was trimmed by 6 bases and the J gene end by 2 bases; junction bases not matched to a gene: 7. The CDR3 spans 15 residues. The CDR3 loop reads CASSNGLANTDTQYF. The CDR3 DNA sequence: TGTGCCAGCAGCAACGGACTAGCCAACACAGATACGCAGTATTTT.

The CDR3 nucleotides are TGCGCCAGCAGCTTGACCCCGGGCGGGGAGCCCCAGCATTTT. It yields the protein CASSLTPGGEPQHF. This chain uses TRBV5-1 with TRBJ1-5; D gene uncertain. CDR3 size: 14 residues. The ends were cut back, 1 base at V and 8 bases at J, with 13 bases in the middle. Germline V gene lookup returns CDR1 SGHRS and CDR2 YFSETQ.

This chain links TRBV5-6 with TRBJ2-7, with 10 bases identical to TRBD1. V dropped 2 bases and J dropped 2; count of bases not matched to a gene: 4. The CDR3 length is 15 residues. The germline CDR1 and CDR2 sequences are SGHDT and YYEEEE. The DNA of the CDR3 is TGTGCCAGCAGCTTCGTGGGACAGGGGACCTACGAGCAGTACTTC. As protein: CASSFVGQGTYEQYF.

The chain recombines TRBV9 with TRBJ1-4; D is unclear. The CDR3 spans 14 residues. V was cut by 4 bases and J by 8 bases, with 15 bases left in between. Looked up from germline, CDR1 is SGDLS and CDR2 is YYNGEE. Here the CDR3 DNA reads TGTGCCAGCAGCCCGGACCCGAGGGCCGAAAAACTGTTTTTT. Encoded protein: CASSPDPRAEKLFF.

The chain carries TRBV29-1 and TRBJ2-7, with D possibly TRBD2 on 7 matching bases. This CDR3 contains 11 residues. The V and J ends lost 6 bases and 5 bases respectively, with 11 bases between them. Germline V gene data show CDR1 as SQVTM and CDR2 as ANQGSEA. The CDR3: CSVRRGHEQYF. CDR3 bases: TGCAGCGTCAGGCGGGGGCACGAGCAGTACTTC.

The chain employs TRBV2 and TRBJ2-4; perhaps TRBD1 as D (5 bases). This CDR3 is 13 amino acids long. Looked up from germline, CDR1 is SNHLY and CDR2 is FYNNEI. V shed 4 bases and J shed 5 bases, with 9 bases lying between them. The chain's CDR3 is CASSARAQNIQYF. The CDR3 region has the DNA TGTGCCAGCAGTGCCAGGGCACAAAACATTCAGTACTTC.

The rearrangement joins TRBV2 to TRBJ1-2, with 8 bases aligning to TRBD1. V dropped 5 bases and J dropped 8; count of bases not matched to a gene: 10. Germline-derived CDR1 and CDR2 are SNHLY and FYNNEI. The CDR3 totals 14 residues. CDR3 in amino acids: CASSPDREKGGYTF. The CDR3 DNA sequence: TGTGCCAGCAGTCCGGACAGGGAGAAGGGGGGCTACACCTTC. The full variable domain, with the rest looked up from reference TRBV2 and TRBJ1-2, is EPEVTQTPSHQVTQMGQEVILRCVPISNHLYFYWYRQILGQKVEFLVSFYNNEISEKSEIFDDQFSVERPDGSNFTLKIRSTKLEDSAMYFCASSPDREKGGYTFGSGTRLTVV.

The chain links TRBV2 to TRBJ1-5; unclear D gene. With 6 bases removed from V and 6 bases from J, the gap between germline ends came to 9 bases. The CDR3 is made up of 12 amino acids. CDR1 is SNHLY, CDR2 FYNNEI, per germline. CDR3 in DNA: TGTGCCAGCAGGCCGGGTGGTCAGCCCCAGCATTTT. Translating it yields CASRPGGQPQHF.

The rearrangement joins TRBV5-5 to TRBJ2-7; D is possibly TRBD1 (6 bases). CDR1 SGHKS and CDR2 YYEKEE come from the germline V gene (reference sequence). The CDR3 is made up of 14 amino acids. With 5 bases removed from V and 0 bases from J, the gap between germline ends came to 12 bases. The DNA of the CDR3 is TGTGCCAGCAGTCTAGTAGGGGGCTCCTACGAGCAGTACTTC. This translates into CASSLVGGSYEQYF.

The chain links TRBV12-5 to TRBJ2-3; D is undetermined. The V end was cut by 5 bases, the J end by 2 bases, with 14 bases between. From germline, CDR1 is LGHNT and CDR2 FRNRAP. This CDR3 spans 15 amino acids. The CDR3 region has the DNA TGTGCTAGTGGTACCGGATTACAGTTCACAGATACGCAGTATTTT. Residues: CASGTGLQFTDTQYF.

This clone was seen a few times. CDR3 nucleotides: TGTGCCACCAGCAGGGGGACAGCCCTTAACTATGGCTACACCTTC. Its translation is CATSRGTALNYGYTF. The chain joins TRBV15 to TRBJ1-2, with 7 nucleotides matching TRBD1. The CDR3 runs 15 residues. V was clipped by 3 bases and J by 1 base; unmatched bases: 5. From germline, CDR1 is LNHNV and CDR2 YYDKDF (reference sequence). The full variable domain, with the rest looked up from reference TRBV15 and TRBJ1-2, is DAMVIQNPRYQVTQFGKPVTLSCSQTLNHNVMYWYQQKSSQAPKLLFHYYDKDFNNEADTPDNFQSRRPNTSFCFLDIRSPGLGDTAMYLCATSRGTALNYGYTFGSGTRLTVV.